Listed here are 20 T cell receptor beta chains from one sample, sequenced in a study of T cell changes during pregnancy in multiple sclerosis. The repertoire was sequenced with immunoSEQ multiplex PCR; TCRdb's copy has only in-frame clones and lacks some. Counted here are just over 65,000 clones, less than 95% occurring once; the ten biggest clones make up 0.65% to 1%. The sequenced sample was peripheral blood, obtained in the second trimester of pregnancy. The receptors shown here come from a female donor with multiple sclerosis, enrolled in a pregnancy study.

The CDR3 bases are TGCGCCAGCAAGCAGGTCTACGCGAACACCGGGGAGCTGTTTTTT. Its translation: CASKQVYANTGELFF. This rearrangement joins TRBV10-2 to TRBJ2-2; unclear D gene. This CDR3 has 15 amino acids. V gave up 7 bases and J gave up 0 bases, with 12 bases separating them. The V gene's germline CDR1 is WSHSY and CDR2 SAAADI.

J is TRBJ2-3 and V is TRBV5-4, with TRBD1 as a possible D gene (6 bases). Trimming pared 4 bases from V and 1 base from J, leaving 10 bases between. This CDR3 is 14 amino acids long. CDR1 SGHNT and CDR2 YYREEE come from the germline V gene (reference sequence). The CDR3 nucleotides read TGTGCCAGCAGCCCAGGGGACGGCACAGATACGCAGTATTTT. Translated: CASSPGDGTDTQYF.

V usage is TRBV5-5 and J usage is TRBJ1-1; D is possibly TRBD1 (6 bases). V was shortened by 8 bases and J by 3 bases, with 11 bases between the two germline ends. CDR3 length: 12 amino acids. CDR1 is SGHKS, CDR2 YYEKEE, per germline (reference sequence). The CDR3 reads CASRTADTEAFF. In DNA, the CDR3 is TGTGCCAGTAGGACAGCGGACACTGAAGCTTTCTTT. The whole variable domain, filled in from reference TRBV5-5 and TRBJ1-1, reads DAGVTQSPTHLIKTRGQQVTLRCSPISGHKSVSWYQQVLGQGPQFIFQYYEKEERGRGNFPDRFSARQFPNYSSELNVNALLLGDSALYLCASRTADTEAFFGQGTRLTVV.

The DNA for the CDR3 is TGTGCCAGCAGCGTATTGACTGGGGGGGGACTACTGGCCACCGGGGAGCTGTTTTTT. Its protein product is CASSVLTGGGLLATGELFF. V is TRBV9 and J is TRBJ2-2; 7 bases are a match to TRBD2. Germline V CDR1 and CDR2: SGDLS, YYNGEE. This CDR3 has 19 residues. V dropped 1 base and J dropped 4; count of bases not matched to a gene: 16.

The chain combines TRBV27 with TRBJ2-7; 9 positions agree with TRBD1. Germline CDR1 and CDR2: MNHEY and SMNVEV (reference sequence). The CDR3 contains 18 residues. Trimming cost V 6 bases and J 6 bases; bases outside gene matches: 21. CDR3: CASRALDRGNASPAEQYF. DNA of the CDR3: TGTGCCAGCAGGGCTCTCGACAGGGGGAATGCTAGCCCCGCCGAGCAGTACTTC.

The chain carries TRBV7-3 and TRBJ2-3; 8 bases line up with TRBD2. Germline CDR1 reads SGHTA; CDR2 reads FQGTGA. Trimming took 5 bases from V and 4 from J; bases not matched to a gene: 8. This CDR3 contains 15 residues. The CDR3 DNA reads TGTGCCAGCAGCGCTTCGGGGGGGCGTCCAGATACGCAGTATTTT. Residues: CASSASGGRPDTQYF.

The rearrangement uses TRBV5-4 and TRBJ2-3; tentative D call: TRBD1 (6 bases). The CDR3 covers 13 residues. The V end was cut by 4 bases, the J end by 3 bases, with 9 bases between. CDR1 and CDR2 from the germline V gene are SGHNT and YYREEE (reference sequence). The CDR3 DNA reads TGTGCCAGCAGCGAACAGGGTACAGATACGCAGTATTTT. Amino acids: CASSEQGTDTQYF.

The rearrangement joins TRBV19 to TRBJ1-4, with D hard to call. V shed 1 base and J shed 4 bases, with 10 bases lying between them. CDR3 length equals 15 residues. Germline V gene lookup returns CDR1 LNHDA and CDR2 SQIVND (reference sequence). CDR3 coding DNA: TGTGCCAGTAGTATAGTGTGGGCCGTTAATGAAAAACTGTTTTTT. The encoded protein is CASSIVWAVNEKLFF.

The chain carries TRBV19 and TRBJ1-4; 9 bases are shared with TRBD1. V was pared by 4 bases and J by 0 bases, with 3 bases of the junction left unmatched. This CDR3 region has 16 residues. From germline, CDR1 is LNHDA and CDR2 SQIVND (reference sequence). CDR3 coding DNA: TGTGCCAGTAGTAGCCGACAGGGGGCAACTAATGAAAAACTGTTTTTT. Protein sequence: CASSSRQGATNEKLFF.

The chain uses TRBV7-2 and TRBJ1-2; D perhaps matches TRBD1 (6 bases). The V gene's germline CDR1 is SGHTA and CDR2 FQGNSA. The CDR3 extends over 13 amino acids. Trimming removed 5 bases at V and 8 bases at J, with 15 bases between. Here the CDR3 DNA reads TGTGCCAGCAGCCCCCAACAGGGCCGGGGCTACACCTTC. This sequence encodes CASSPQQGRGYTF.

The chain employs TRBV6-5 and TRBJ2-4, with TRBD1 matching 9 bases. The CDR3 totals 15 residues. CDR1 and CDR2 from the germline V gene are MNHEY and SVGAGI. Unmatched junction bases numbered 6, after V lost 5 bases and J lost 4 bases. The chain's CDR3 is CASSPDRGIKNIQYF. DNA of the CDR3: TGTGCCAGCAGTCCGGACAGGGGAATTAAAAACATTCAGTACTTC.

The J gene is TRBJ2-1, the V gene TRBV21-1; the D segment call TRBD2 is taken from the table without a DNA check. TRBV21-1 counts as a pseudogene. This CDR3 has 18 amino acids. In DNA form, the CDR3 reads TGTGCCAGCAGCAAAGGTGGTAGCGGGGGGAAACCCGGCAATGAGCAGTTCTTC. The encoded protein is CASSKGGSGGKPGNEQFF.

This rearrangement joins TRBV5-6 to TRBJ2-5; perhaps TRBD1 as D (5 bases). CDR1 and CDR2 from the germline V gene are SGHDT and YYEEEE. The CDR3 covers 13 residues. The V gene lost 3 bases and the J gene lost 4 bases, with 10 bases spanning the gap. The CDR3 sequence is CASSYRTRETQYF. In DNA, the CDR3 is TGTGCCAGCAGCTACAGGACCCGAGAGACCCAGTACTTC.

This clone was detected once. J is TRBJ2-7 and V is TRBV7-8; 11 bases are shared with TRBD1. Germline trimming cut 3 bases from V and 6 bases from J; bases unmatched to any gene: 4. The CDR3 contains 14 residues. Germline CDR1 reads SGHVS; CDR2 reads FQNEAQ. CDR3 in DNA: TGTGCCAGCAGCTTGGGACAGGGGGTTGGCGAGCAGTACTTC. This encodes CASSLGQGVGEQYF.

The chain has TRBV27 and TRBJ1-2; no clear D gene. Trimming shortened V by 11 bases and J by 11 bases, and 24 bases separated the two germline ends. CDR1 and CDR2 from the germline V gene are MNHEY and SMNVEV (reference sequence). This CDR3 has 13 amino acids. The CDR3 DNA sequence: TGTGCCCCGCCCCCAGACACCCTGAAACGGTACACCTTC. Its translation is CAPPPDTLKRYTF.

This clone was detected only a few times. CDR3: CASSVDGAQNTEAFF. CDR3 bases: TGTGCCAGCAGCGTAGATGGGGCGCAGAACACTGAAGCTTTCTTT. The chain links TRBV9 to TRBJ1-1; tentatively, D is TRBD1 (5 bases). Germline-derived CDR1 and CDR2 are SGDLS and YYNGEE. This CDR3 spans 15 amino acids. V shed 0 bases and J shed 1 base, with 10 bases lying between them.

The chain employs TRBV30 and TRBJ1-6, with 9 positions matching TRBD1. The CDR3 has 13 residues. Trimming cost V 6 bases and J 9 bases; bases outside gene matches: 6. CDR1 and CDR2 from the germline V gene are GTSNPN and SVGIG (reference sequence). For the CDR3, the DNA is TGTGCCTGTACCGGGACAGGGTCTTCACCCCTCCACTTT. Protein: CACTGTGSSPLHF. The entire variable domain, with the rest obtained from reference TRBV30 and TRBJ1-6, is as follows: SQTIHQWPATLVQPVGSPLSLECTVEGTSNPNLYWYRQAAGRGLQLLFYSVGIGQISSEVPQNLSASRPQDRQFILSSKKLLLSDSGFYLCACTGTGSSPLHFGNGTRLTVT.

The genes are TRBV15 and TRBJ1-1; TRBD1 matches at 7 bases. The CDR3 extends over 14 amino acids. CDR1 and CDR2 from the germline V gene are LNHNV and YYDKDF (reference sequence). The V segment lost 8 bases and the J segment 0 bases; nucleotides outside the gene matches: 6. As DNA, the CDR3 is TGTGCCACCCGAGTACAGGGGATGAACACTGAAGCTTTCTTT. This sequence encodes CATRVQGMNTEAFF.

The V gene is TRBV5-1, the J gene TRBJ2-5, with TRBD1 matching 10 bases. J gave up 5 bases and V 4 bases, and 11 bases lay outside the gene matches. The CDR3 extends over 16 amino acids. Germline V gene sequence: CDR1 SGHRS, CDR2 YFSETQ. CDR3 residues: CASSPYETGGQETQYF. The CDR3 DNA sequence: TGCGCCAGCAGCCCCTACGAGACAGGGGGCCAGGAGACCCAGTACTTC.

This chain links TRBV4-2 with TRBJ2-7; a weak D match, TRBD2 (6 bases). Between the trimmed V and J ends, which lost 4 bases and 7 bases, there was a span of 23 bases. Germline V CDR1 and CDR2: LGHNA, YNFKEQ. This CDR3 spans 16 amino acids. This chain's CDR3 is CASSRGSDVGAGEQYF. The CDR3 nucleotides are TGTGCCAGCAGCCGTGGATCCGACGTTGGGGCGGGGGAGCAGTACTTC.